Below are 7 T cell receptor beta chains sequenced from a single sample in a study of cytomegalovirus exposure and HLA in healthy donors. The study ran its PCR with 60 Vbeta and 13 Jbeta primers. Only in-frame clones appear in the TCRdb table, and some are missing; sequencing was by immunoSEQ multiplex PCR. With approximately 110,000 clones in the sample, the ten largest clones hold more than 0.8%. Sequenced material: PBMCs. These receptors came from a man aged 18-30 years in good health and CMV-seronegative.

The chain is built from TRBV7-8 and TRBJ1-3; D ambiguous. Trimming took off 5 bases at V and 4 bases at J, with 15 bases between the two ends. This CDR3 has 15 amino acids. Germline V gene data show CDR1 as SGHVS and CDR2 as FQNEAQ. CDR3 nucleotides: TGTGCCAGCAGCCTGATGCGGTTTAGGGGAAACACCATATATTTT. Protein: CASSLMRFRGNTIYF.

V usage is TRBV27 and J usage is TRBJ2-7, with 7 bases lining up with TRBD2. This CDR3 has 13 residues. Germline trimming cut 7 bases from V and 5 bases from J; bases unmatched to any gene: 8. Germline V gene data show CDR1 as MNHEY and CDR2 as SMNVEV (reference sequence). CDR3 loop: CASTPIGGDEQYF. The CDR3 DNA reads as TGTGCCAGCACTCCGATTGGGGGGGACGAGCAGTACTTC.

V gene TRBV6-1 combines with J gene TRBJ1-1, with a possible D match to TRBD1 (5 bases). Germline V gives CDR1 MNHNS, CDR2 SASEGT. The CDR3 totals 13 residues. V was cut by 6 bases and J by 10 bases, with 18 bases left in between. The CDR3 DNA sequence: TGTGCCAGCAGCGGGGGACGGGGTTTAGGAGCTTTCTTT. Amino acids: CASSGGRGLGAFF.

This chain uses TRBV2 with TRBJ1-6, with 7 bases identical to TRBD1. Germline V gene sequence: CDR1 SNHLY, CDR2 FYNNEI. The CDR3 contains 16 residues. Losses at the gene ends were 6 bases for V and 8 bases for J; bases not matched to a gene: 13. The CDR3 DNA is TGTGCCAGCAGCGGAGGGGGGAGACAGGGAGATTCACCCCTCCACTTT. Translating it yields CASSGGGRQGDSPLHF.

The chain recombines TRBV28 with TRBJ1-5, with 7 nucleotides matching TRBD1. This CDR3 has 14 residues. CDR1 is MDHEN, CDR2 SYDVKM, per germline. The ends lost 5 bases at V and 4 bases at J; junction bases unmatched: 5. In DNA, the CDR3 is TGTGCCAGCAGTGAACGACAGGGTAATCAGCCCCAGCATTTT. Its protein product is CASSERQGNQPQHF.

This chain uses TRBV7-9 with TRBJ1-2; no firm D call. In germline, CDR1 is SEHNR, CDR2 FQNEAQ (reference sequence). The V gene lost 4 bases and the J gene lost 10 bases, with 16 bases spanning the gap. CDR3 length: 13 amino acids. CDR3 residues: CASSSGIPRDYTF. The CDR3 DNA sequence: TGTGCCAGCAGCTCCGGTATCCCTCGAGACTACACCTTC.

The chain has TRBV25-1 and TRBJ1-1; 9 bases align to TRBD1. The V gene's germline CDR1 is MGHDK and CDR2 SYGVNS. The CDR3 loop spans 16 amino acids. The junction had 12 bases not matched to a gene; V was cut back by 7 bases and J by 3 bases. The CDR3 sequence is CASKVTGTGIYTEAFF. The CDR3 DNA is TGTGCCAGCAAAGTGACCGGGACAGGGATTTACACTGAAGCTTTCTTT.